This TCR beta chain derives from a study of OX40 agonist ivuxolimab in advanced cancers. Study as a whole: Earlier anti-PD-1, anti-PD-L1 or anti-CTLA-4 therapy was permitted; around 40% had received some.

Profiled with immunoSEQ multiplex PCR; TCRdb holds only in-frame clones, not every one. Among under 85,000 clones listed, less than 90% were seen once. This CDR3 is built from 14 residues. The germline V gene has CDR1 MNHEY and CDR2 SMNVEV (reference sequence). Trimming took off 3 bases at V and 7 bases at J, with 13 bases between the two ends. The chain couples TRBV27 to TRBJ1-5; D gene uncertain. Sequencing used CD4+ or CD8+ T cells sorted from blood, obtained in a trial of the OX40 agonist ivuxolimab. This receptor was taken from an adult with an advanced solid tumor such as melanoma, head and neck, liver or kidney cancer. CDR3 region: CASSLVSGSQPQHF. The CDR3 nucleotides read TGTGCCAGCAGTTTGGTTAGTGGCTCGCAGCCCCAGCATTTT.